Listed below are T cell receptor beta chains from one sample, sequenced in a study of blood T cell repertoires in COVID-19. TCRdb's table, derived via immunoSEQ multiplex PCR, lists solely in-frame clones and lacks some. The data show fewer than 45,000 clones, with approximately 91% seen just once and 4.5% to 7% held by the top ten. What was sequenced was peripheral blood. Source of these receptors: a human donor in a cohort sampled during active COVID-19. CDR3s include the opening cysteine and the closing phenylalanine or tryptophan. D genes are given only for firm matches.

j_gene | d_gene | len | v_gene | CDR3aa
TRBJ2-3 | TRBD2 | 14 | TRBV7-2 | CASSLSRGADTQYF
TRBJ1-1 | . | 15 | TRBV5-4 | CASSTQQTVNTEAFF
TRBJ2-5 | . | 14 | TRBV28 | CASSGADRWETQYF
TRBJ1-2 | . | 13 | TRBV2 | CASSGQGGYGYTF
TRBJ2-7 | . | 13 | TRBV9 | CASSARGSNEQYF
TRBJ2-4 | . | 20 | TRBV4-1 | CASSLSHEKGTSLAKNIQYF
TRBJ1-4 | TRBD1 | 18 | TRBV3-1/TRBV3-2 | CASSQPETGSLPDEKLFF
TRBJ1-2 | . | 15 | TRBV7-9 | CASSPTGGAVYGYTF
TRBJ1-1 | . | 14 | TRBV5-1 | CASSLVPGNTEAFF
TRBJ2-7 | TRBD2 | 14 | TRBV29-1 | CSGRLAGSSYEQYF
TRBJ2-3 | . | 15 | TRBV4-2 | CASSQGGQGTDTQYF
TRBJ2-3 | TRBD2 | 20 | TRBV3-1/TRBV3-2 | CASSQGFGFGTGGSTDTQYF
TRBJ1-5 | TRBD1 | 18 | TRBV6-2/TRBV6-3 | CASSYSEHWTGGNQPQHF
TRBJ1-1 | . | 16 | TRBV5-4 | CASSLIMTQVGTEAFF
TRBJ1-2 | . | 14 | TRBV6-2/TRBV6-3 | CASSYGPPNYGYTF
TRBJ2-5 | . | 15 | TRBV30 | CAWDGGRAPQETQYF
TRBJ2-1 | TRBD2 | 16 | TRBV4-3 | CASSQGAGGQRHEQFF
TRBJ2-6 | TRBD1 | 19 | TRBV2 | CASSDLRDRVLSGANVLTF
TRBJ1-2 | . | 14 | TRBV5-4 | CASSLVGDRYGYTF
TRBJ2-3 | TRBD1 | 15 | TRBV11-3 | CASSTGQGDTDTQYF
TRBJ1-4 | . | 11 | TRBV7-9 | CASGGNEKLFF
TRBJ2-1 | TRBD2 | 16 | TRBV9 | CASSVEATGGLNEQFF
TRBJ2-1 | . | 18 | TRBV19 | CASSTRPRLERGDNEQFF
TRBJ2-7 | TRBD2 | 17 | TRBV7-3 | CASSLKVTSGQTYEQYF
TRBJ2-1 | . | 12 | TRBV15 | CATTGDRTEQFF
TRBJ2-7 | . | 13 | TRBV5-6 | CASSLGGTYEQYF
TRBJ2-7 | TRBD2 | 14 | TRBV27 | CASARTSGDYEQYF
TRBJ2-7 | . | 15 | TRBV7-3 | CASSHRESGFHEQYF
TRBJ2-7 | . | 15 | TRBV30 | CAWSTRWDSTDEQYF
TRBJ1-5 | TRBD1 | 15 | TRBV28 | CASSIQGVSNQPQHF
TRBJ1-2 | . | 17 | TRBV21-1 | CASSKAGSGLFTHGYTF
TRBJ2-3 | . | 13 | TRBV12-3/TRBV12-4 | CASSRGIGDTQYF
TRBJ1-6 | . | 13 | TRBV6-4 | CASSDTRVSPLHF
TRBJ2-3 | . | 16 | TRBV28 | CASSLLVAPSTDTQYF
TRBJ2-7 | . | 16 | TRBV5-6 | CASSLAGLGGWYEQYF
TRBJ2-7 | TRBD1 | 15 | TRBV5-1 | CAGSTATGGYDEQYF
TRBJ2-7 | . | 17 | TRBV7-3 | CASSLLPAESLAYEQYF
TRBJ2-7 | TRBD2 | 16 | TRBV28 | CASRPGERGGSQEQYF
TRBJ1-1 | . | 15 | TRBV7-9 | CASSLLRGARTEAFF
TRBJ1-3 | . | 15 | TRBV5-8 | CASSFRGMGGNTIYF
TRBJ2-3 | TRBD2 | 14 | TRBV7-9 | CASSFSGYTDTQYF
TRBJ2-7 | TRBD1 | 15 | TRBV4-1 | CASSQFGTGNYEQYF
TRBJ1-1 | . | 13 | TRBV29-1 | CSAGTSEVSEAFF
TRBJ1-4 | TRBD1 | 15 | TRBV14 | CASSLSTGTNEKLFF
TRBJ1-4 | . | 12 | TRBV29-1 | CSVKQTGEKLFF